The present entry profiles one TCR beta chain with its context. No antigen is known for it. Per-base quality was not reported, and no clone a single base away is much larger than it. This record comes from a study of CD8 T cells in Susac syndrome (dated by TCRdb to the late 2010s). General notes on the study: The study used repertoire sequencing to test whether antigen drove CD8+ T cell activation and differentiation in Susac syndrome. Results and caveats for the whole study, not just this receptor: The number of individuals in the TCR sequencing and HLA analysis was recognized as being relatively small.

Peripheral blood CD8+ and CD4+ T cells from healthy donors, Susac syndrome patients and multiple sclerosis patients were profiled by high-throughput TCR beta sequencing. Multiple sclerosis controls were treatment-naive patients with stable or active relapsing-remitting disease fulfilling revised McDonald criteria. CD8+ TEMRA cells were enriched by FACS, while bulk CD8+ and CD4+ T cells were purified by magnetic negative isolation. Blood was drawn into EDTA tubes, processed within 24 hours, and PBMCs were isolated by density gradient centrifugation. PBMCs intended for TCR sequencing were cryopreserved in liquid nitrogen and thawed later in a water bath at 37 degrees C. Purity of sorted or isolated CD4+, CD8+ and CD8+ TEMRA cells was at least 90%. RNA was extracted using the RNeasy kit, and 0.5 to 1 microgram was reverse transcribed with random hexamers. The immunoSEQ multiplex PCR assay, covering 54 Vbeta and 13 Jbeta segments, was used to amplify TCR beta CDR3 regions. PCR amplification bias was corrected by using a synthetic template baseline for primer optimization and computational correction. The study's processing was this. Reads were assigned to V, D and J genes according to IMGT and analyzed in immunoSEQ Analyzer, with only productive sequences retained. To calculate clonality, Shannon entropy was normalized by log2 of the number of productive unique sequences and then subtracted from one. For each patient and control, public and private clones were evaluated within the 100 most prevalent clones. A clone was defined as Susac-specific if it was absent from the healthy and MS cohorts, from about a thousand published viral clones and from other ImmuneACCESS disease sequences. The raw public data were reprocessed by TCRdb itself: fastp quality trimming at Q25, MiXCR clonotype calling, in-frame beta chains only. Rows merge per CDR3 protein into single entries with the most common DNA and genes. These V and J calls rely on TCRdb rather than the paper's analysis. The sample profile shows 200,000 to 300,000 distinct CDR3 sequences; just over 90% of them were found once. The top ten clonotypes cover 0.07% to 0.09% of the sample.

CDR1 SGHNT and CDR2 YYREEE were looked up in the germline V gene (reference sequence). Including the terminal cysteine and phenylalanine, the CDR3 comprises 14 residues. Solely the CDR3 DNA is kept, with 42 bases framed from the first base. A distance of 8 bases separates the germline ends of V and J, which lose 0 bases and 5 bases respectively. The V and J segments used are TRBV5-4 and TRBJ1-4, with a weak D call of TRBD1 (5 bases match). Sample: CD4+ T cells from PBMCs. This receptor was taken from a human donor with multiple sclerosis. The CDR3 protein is CASSLGTRNEKLFF. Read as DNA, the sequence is TGTGCCAGCAGCTTGGGGACAAGAAATGAAAAACTGTTTTTT.